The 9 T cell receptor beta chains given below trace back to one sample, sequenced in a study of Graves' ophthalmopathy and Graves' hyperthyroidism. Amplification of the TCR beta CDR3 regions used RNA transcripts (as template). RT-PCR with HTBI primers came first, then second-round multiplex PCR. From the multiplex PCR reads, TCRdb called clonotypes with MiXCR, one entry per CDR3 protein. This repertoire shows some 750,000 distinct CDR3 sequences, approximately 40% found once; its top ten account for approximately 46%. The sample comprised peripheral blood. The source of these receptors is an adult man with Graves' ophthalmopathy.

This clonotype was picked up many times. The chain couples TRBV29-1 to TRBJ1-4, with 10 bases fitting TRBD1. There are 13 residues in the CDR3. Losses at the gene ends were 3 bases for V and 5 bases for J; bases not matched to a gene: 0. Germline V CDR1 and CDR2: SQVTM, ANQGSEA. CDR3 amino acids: CSVEGQGNEKLFF. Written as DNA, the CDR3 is TGCAGCGTTGAGGGACAGGGGAATGAAAAACTGTTTTTT.

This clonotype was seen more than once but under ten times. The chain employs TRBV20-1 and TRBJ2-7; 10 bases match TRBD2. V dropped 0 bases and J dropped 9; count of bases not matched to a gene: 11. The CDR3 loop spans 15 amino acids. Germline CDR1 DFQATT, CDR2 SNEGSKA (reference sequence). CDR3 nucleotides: TGCAGTGCTAGAGATGGAGCGGGAGGGTCGGTTGGGCAGTACTTC. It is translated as CSARDGAGGSVGQYF.

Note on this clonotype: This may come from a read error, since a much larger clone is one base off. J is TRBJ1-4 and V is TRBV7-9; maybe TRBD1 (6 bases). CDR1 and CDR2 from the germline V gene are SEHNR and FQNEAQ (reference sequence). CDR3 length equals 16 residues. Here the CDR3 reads CASRMGRGGTNEKLLF. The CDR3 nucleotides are TGTGCCAGCAGAATGGGCAGGGGAGGGACTAATGAAAAACTGCTTTTT.

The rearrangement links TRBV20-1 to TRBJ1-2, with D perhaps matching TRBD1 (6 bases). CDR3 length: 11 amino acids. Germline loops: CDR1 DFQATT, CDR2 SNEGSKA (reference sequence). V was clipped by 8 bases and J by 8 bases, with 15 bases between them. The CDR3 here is CSTPGTIGYTF. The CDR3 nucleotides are TGCAGTACCCCTGGGACAATCGGCTACACCTTC.

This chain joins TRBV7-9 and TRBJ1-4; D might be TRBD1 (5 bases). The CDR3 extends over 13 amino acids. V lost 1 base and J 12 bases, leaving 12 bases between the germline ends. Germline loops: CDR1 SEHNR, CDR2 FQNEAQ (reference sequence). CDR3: CASSLGDGAELFF. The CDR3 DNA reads TGTGCCAGCAGCTTAGGAGATGGGGCTGAACTGTTTTTT.

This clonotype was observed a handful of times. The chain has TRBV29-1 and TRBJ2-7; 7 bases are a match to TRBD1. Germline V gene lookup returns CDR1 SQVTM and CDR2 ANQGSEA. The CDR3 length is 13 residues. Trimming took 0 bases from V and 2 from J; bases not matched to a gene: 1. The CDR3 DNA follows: TGCAGCGTTGAAGAGGGGACAGCCTACGAGCAGTACTTC. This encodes CSVEEGTAYEQYF.

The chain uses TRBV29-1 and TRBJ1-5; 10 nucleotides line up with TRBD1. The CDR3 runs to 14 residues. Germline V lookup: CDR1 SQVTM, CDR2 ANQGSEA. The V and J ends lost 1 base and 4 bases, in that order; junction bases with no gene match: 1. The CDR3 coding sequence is TGCAGCGTTGAAGGGACAGGGGGGAATCAGCCCCAGCATTTT. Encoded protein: CSVEGTGGNQPQHF.

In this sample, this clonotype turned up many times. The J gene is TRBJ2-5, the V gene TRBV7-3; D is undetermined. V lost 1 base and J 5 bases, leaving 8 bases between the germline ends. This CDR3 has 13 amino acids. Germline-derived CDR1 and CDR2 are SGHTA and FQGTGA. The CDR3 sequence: CASSLRSEETQYF. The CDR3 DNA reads TGTGCCAGCAGCTTAAGAAGTGAGGAGACCCAGTACTTC.

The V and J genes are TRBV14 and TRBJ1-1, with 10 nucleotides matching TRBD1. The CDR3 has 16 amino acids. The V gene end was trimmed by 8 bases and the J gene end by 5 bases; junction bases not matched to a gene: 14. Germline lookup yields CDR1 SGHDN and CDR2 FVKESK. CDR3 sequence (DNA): TGTGCCAGCTCACCACAACAGACAGGGGGCATGACTGAAGCTTTCTTT. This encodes CASSPQQTGGMTEAFF.